This entry lists 6 T cell receptor beta chains sequenced from one sample in a study of T cells in Graves' hyperthyroidism and ophthalmopathy. Amplification of TCR beta CDR3 regions was performed using RNA transcripts as template. A set of HTBI primers served as the primers for a first-round RT-PCR of the TCR CDR3. TCRdb re-derived calls from the multiplex PCR reads in MiXCR, one entry per CDR3 protein. The sample holds 280,000 or so distinct CDR3 sequences, less than 30% seen once. Material: blood. The source is a man aged 35 to 55 with Graves' hyperthyroidism that later progressed to Graves' ophthalmopathy.

There are many counts of this clonotype. The chain carries TRBV2 and TRBJ2-5; no clear D gene. CDR3 size: 10 residues. The V gene's germline CDR1 is SNHLY and CDR2 FYNNEI. Trimming pared 8 bases from V and 5 bases from J, leaving 6 bases between. This chain's CDR3 is CASGRETQYF. The DNA of the CDR3 is TGTGCCAGCGGACGGGAGACCCAGTACTTC.

This clonotype has at least ten counts. The rearrangement uses TRBV30 and TRBJ1-2, with D uncertain. The CDR3 extends over 13 amino acids. V was cut by 0 bases and J by 2 bases, with 7 bases left in between. The V gene's germline CDR1 is GTSNPN and CDR2 SVGIG (reference sequence). In DNA form, the CDR3 reads TGTGCCTGGAGTGTAGGCCAGAACTATGGCTACACCTTC. Its protein is CAWSVGQNYGYTF.

This clonotype occurred many times. The CDR3 is CASTRGIGGGSPLHF. The CDR3 DNA is TGTGCCAGCACCCGGGGGATTGGGGGCGGTTCACCCCTCCACTTT. The gene calls are TRBV7-8 and TRBJ1-6, with D perhaps TRBD1 (6 bases). The germline gives CDR1 SGHVS, CDR2 FQNEAQ. Trimming shortened V by 7 bases and J by 9 bases, and 19 bases separated the two germline ends. This CDR3 is 15 amino acids long.

This clonotype was recorded many times. This chain links TRBV6-2 or TRBV6-3 with TRBJ2-7; D uncertain. The CDR3 totals 12 residues. With 8 bases removed from V and 0 bases from J, the gap between germline ends came to 8 bases. Per germline, CDR1 MNHEY and CDR2 SVGEGT. CDR3 loop: CASADGSYEQYF. The CDR3 coding sequence is TGTGCCAGCGCGGACGGCTCCTACGAGCAGTACTTC.

This clonotype has at least ten counts. This chain links TRBV6-1 with TRBJ1-5; TRBD1 aligns across 7 bases. This CDR3 is 13 amino acids long. After removal of 6 bases from V and 8 bases from J, the junction contained 7 bases not matched to a gene. Germline CDR1 is MNHNS and CDR2 is SASEGT. CDR3 sequence reads: CASRAGGGKPQHF. The DNA of the CDR3 is TGTGCCAGCAGGGCAGGGGGTGGCAAGCCCCAGCATTTT.

This clonotype occurred many times. The rearrangement uses TRBV9 and TRBJ2-7, with a possible D match to TRBD2 (5 bases). CDR1 is SGDLS, CDR2 YYNGEE, per germline. Trimming shortened V by 7 bases and J by 3 bases, and 17 bases separated the two germline ends. The CDR3 sequence is 14 residues long. CDR3: CASGPSGGIYEQYF. CDR3 sequence (DNA): TGTGCCAGCGGACCGAGCGGCGGTATCTACGAGCAGTACTTC.